This entry features one T cell receptor (beta chain) sequence. Its target is not known. The sample comes from a study of PD-L1 blockade in urothelial cancer. Study in general: Atezolizumab, begun by patients in about 2014, was given at 1,200 mg intravenously every 3 weeks.

Noted time point: peripheral blood 6 weeks after treatment start. Individual patients had between 1 and 8 samples, taken pretreatment and on-treatment. Data came from immunoSEQ multiplex PCR; TCRdb stores just in-frame clones and leaves some out. Of around 38,000 clones detected, less than 90% appear once; the ten largest clones hold about 22%. Study conclusions and caveats: It was durable-benefit patients whose tumor-associated blood clones expanded more at 3 weeks.

The CDR3 is 16 amino acids. The J segment lost 3 bases and the V segment lost 2 bases, leaving 4 bases of the junction unmatched. The germline CDR1 and CDR2 sequences are MGHDK and SYGVNS. The chain employs TRBV25-1 and TRBJ2-1; TRBD1 matches at 10 bases. The specimen was PBMCs, collected around atezolizumab (anti-PD-L1) treatment. The clonotype was recovered from a man aged 55-75 years with urothelial cancer. The CDR3 loop is CASSEGDRGNYNEQFF. CDR3 nucleotide sequence: TGTGCCAGCAGTGAAGGGGACAGGGGAAACTACAATGAGCAGTTCTTC.